The 5 T cell receptor beta chains presented below share a single source sample, sequenced in a study of blood T cell repertoires in COVID-19. This table comes from immunoSEQ multiplex PCR, and its TCRdb copy is limited to in-frame clones, with some not included. The sample includes about 670,000 clones, 85% to 90% seen only once; the top ten take 0.2% to 0.3%. The sequenced sample was peripheral blood. These receptor sequences come from a woman aged 18-30 years with acute or convalescent COVID-19.

The gene calls are TRBV9 and TRBJ1-2; weak D call: TRBD1 (5 bases). CDR1 and CDR2 (germline): SGDLS, YYNGEE. Trimming shortened V by 0 bases and J by 3 bases, and 9 bases separated the two germline ends. The CDR3 totals 14 residues. The CDR3 here is CASSVDDSHYGYTF. CDR3 coding DNA: TGTGCCAGCAGCGTAGACGACAGCCACTATGGCTACACCTTC.

In its sample, this clone was seen once. The DNA of the CDR3 is TGCGCCAGCAGTTCGGGACTAGCGGGGACCTACAATGAGCAGTTCTTC. It encodes CASSSGLAGTYNEQFF. This chain uses TRBV5-1 with TRBJ2-1; 13 nucleotides align to TRBD2. The germline V gene encodes CDR1 SGHRS and CDR2 YFSETQ. The CDR3 runs 16 residues. J was trimmed by 2 bases and V by 5 bases; bases with no gene match: 4.

The rearrangement links TRBV30 to TRBJ1-2; D might be TRBD1 (5 bases). Trimming left V 1 base short and J 4 bases short, with 10 bases between. Germline lookup yields CDR1 GTSNPN and CDR2 SVGIG (reference sequence). The CDR3 sequence is 13 residues long. The CDR3 spells CAWSETGGYGYTF. CDR3 in DNA: TGTGCCTGGAGTGAGACGGGGGGCTATGGCTACACCTTC.

This rearrangement joins TRBV6-6 to TRBJ1-1; 9 positions agree with TRBD1. Trimming removed 6 bases from V and 8 bases from J; junction bases left unmatched: 7. Germline V gene sequence: CDR1 MNHNY, CDR2 SVGAGI (reference sequence). This CDR3 spans 13 amino acids. The DNA for the CDR3 is TGTGCCAGCAGGGGGACAGGGACTGCCGAAGCTTTCTTT. It specifies CASRGTGTAEAFF.

The sample holds a few counts of this clone. The chain employs TRBV6-1 and TRBJ1-6; 11 nucleotides line up with TRBD1. CDR1 MNHNS and CDR2 SASEGT come from the germline V gene. Trimming removed 4 bases from V and 9 bases from J; junction bases left unmatched: 8. This CDR3 is 16 amino acids long. The chain's CDR3 is CASSGGQGVIFSPLHF. In DNA, the CDR3 is TGTGCCAGCAGTGGGGGACAGGGGGTTATTTTTTCACCCCTCCACTTT.